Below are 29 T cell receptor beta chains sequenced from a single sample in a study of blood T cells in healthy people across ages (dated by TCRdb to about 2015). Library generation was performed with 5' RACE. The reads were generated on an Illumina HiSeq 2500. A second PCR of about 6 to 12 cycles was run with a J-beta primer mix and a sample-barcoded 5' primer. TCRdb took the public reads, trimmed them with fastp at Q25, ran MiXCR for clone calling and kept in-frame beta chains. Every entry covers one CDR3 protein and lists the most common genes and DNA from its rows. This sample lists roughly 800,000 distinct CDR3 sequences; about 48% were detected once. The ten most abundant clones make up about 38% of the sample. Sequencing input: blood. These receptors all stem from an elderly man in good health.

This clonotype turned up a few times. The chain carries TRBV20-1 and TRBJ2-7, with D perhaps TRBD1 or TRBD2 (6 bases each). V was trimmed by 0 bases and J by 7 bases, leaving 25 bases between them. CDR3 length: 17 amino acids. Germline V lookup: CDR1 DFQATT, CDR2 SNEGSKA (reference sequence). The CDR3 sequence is CSAREDLARRGAGEQYF. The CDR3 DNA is TGCAGTGCTAGAGAGGACCTTGCTCGTAGGGGGGCGGGGGAGCAGTACTTC.

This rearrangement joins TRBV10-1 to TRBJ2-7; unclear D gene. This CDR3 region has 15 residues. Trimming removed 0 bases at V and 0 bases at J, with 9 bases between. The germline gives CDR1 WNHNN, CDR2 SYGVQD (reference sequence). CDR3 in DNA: TGCGCCAGCAGTGAGTCAAGGGTTGGCTCCTACGAGCAGTACTTC. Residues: CASSESRVGSYEQYF.

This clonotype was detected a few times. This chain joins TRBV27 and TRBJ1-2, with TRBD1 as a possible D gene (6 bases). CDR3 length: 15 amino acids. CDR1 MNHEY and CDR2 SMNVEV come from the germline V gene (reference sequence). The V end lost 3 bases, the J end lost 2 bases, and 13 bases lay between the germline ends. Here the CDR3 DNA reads TGTGCCAGCAGTTTTTTGCGGGGGACAAACTATGGCTACACCTTC. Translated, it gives CASSFLRGTNYGYTF.

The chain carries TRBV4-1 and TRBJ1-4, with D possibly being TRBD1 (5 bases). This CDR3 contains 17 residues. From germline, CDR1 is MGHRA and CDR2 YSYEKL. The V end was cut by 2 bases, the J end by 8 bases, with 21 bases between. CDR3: CASSQHFLGVLREKLFF. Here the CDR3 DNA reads TGCGCCAGCAGCCAACACTTCCTGGGGGTCTTAAGAGAAAAACTGTTTTTT.

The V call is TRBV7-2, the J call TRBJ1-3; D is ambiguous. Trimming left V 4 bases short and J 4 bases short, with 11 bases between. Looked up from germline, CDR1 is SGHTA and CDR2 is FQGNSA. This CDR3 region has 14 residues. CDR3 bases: TGTGCCAGCAGCTCAGAGGATTTAGGAAACACCATATATTTT. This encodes CASSSEDLGNTIYF. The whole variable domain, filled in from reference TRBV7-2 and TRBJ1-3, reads GAGVSQSPSNKVTEKGKDVELRCDPISGHTALYWYRQSLGQGLEFLIYFQGNSAPDKSGLPSDRFSAERTGGSVSTLTIQRTQQEDSAVYLCASSSEDLGNTIYFGEGSWLTVV.

The chain's CDR3 is CSASRAGGSYNEQFF. CDR3 DNA sequence: TGCAGTGCCTCCAGGGCGGGAGGATCCTACAATGAGCAGTTCTTC. This chain links TRBV20-1 with TRBJ2-1; 8 bases match TRBD2. The CDR3 is made up of 15 amino acids. CDR1 DFQATT and CDR2 SNEGSKA come from the germline V gene (reference sequence). The junction had 8 bases not matched to a gene; V was cut back by 6 bases and J by 1 base.

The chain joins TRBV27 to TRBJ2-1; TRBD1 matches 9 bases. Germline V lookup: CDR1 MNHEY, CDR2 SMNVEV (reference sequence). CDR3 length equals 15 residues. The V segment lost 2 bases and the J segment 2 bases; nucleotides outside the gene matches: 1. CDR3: CASSLGTGPYNEQFF. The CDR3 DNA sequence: TGTGCCAGCAGTTTAGGGACAGGGCCCTACAATGAGCAGTTCTTC.

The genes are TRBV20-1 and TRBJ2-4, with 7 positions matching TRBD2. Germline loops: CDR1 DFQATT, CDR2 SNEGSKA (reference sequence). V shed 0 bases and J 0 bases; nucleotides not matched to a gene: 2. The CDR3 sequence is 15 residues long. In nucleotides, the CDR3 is TGCAGTGCTAGAGACGCGGGAGAAGCCAAAAACATTCAGTACTTC. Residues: CSARDAGEAKNIQYF.

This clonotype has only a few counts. This CDR3 is CASSVRAGAYEQYF. CDR3 in DNA: TGTGCCAGCAGCGTAAGGGCAGGGGCCTACGAGCAGTACTTC. The chain recombines TRBV9 with TRBJ2-4; a possible D gene is TRBD1 (6 bases). The J call may be in error: the DNA end matches TRBJ2-7 better. The CDR3 spans 14 residues. The germline gives CDR1 SGDLS, CDR2 YYNGEE.

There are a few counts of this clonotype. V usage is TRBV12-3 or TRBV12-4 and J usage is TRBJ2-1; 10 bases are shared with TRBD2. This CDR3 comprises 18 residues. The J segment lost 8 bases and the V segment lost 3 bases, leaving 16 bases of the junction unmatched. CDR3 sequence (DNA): TGTGCCAGCAGTTTTATAGTAGGAACTAGCGGGACGGGGGATGAGCAGTTCTTC. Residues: CASSFIVGTSGTGDEQFF.

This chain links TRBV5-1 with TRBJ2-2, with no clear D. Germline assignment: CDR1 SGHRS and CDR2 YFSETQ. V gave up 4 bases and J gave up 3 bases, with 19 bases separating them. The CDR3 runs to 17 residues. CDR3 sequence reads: CASSDYLDASDTGELFF. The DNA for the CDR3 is TGCGCCAGCAGCGATTACCTGGACGCCTCGGACACCGGGGAGCTGTTTTTT.

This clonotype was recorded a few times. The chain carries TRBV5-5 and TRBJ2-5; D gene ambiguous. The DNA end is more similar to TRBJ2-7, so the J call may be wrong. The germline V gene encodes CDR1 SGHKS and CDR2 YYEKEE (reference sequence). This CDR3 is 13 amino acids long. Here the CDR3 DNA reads TGTGCCAGCACCAGACCGGGCTACAGCGAGCAGTACTTC. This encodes CASTRPGYSEQYF.

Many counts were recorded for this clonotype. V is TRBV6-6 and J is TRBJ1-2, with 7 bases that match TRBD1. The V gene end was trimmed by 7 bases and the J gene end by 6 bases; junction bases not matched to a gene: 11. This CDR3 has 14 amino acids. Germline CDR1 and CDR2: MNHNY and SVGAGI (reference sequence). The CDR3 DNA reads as TGTGCCAGCACTTGGTCTCAGGGGGAGCATGGCTACACCTTC. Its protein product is CASTWSQGEHGYTF.

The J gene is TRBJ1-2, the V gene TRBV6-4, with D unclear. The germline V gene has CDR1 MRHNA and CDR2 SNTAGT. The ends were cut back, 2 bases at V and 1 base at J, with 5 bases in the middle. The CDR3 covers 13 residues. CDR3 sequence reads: CASSDGYNYGYTF. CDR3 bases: TGTGCCAGCAGTGACGGGTATAACTATGGCTACACCTTC.

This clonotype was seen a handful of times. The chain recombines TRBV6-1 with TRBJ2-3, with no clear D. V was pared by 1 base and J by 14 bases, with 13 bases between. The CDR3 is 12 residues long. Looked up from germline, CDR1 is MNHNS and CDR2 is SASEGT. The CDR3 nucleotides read TGTGCCAGCAGTGAAGGAATGTTCAGCGCGTATTTT. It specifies CASSEGMFSAYF.

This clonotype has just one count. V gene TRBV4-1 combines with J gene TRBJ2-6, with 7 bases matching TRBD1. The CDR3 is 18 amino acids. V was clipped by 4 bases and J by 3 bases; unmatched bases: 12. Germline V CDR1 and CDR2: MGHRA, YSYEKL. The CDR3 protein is CASSPSEGATYGANVLTF. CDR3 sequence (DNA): TGCGCCAGCAGCCCCTCTGAGGGGGCGACGTATGGGGCCAACGTCCTGACTTTC.

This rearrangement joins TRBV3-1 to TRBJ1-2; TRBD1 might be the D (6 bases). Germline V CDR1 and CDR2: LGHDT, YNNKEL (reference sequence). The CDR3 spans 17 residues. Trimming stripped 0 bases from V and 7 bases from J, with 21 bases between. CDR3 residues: CASSQDRVGGLGSGYTF. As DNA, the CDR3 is TGTGCCAGCAGCCAAGATCGTGTTGGGGGGCTGGGCAGTGGCTACACCTTC.

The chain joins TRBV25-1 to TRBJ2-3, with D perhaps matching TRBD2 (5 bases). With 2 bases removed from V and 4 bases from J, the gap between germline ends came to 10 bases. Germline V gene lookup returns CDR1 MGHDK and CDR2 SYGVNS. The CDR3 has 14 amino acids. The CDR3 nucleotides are TGTGCCAGCAGTGAACCTAGCCCTGCAGATACGCAGTATTTT. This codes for CASSEPSPADTQYF.

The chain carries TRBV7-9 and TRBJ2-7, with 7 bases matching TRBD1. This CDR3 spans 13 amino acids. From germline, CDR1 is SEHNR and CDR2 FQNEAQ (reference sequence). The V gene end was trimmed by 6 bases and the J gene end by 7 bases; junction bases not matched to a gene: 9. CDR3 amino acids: CASSRRDSLEQYF. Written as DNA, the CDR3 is TGTGCCAGCAGTCGCCGGGACAGCCTGGAGCAGTACTTC.

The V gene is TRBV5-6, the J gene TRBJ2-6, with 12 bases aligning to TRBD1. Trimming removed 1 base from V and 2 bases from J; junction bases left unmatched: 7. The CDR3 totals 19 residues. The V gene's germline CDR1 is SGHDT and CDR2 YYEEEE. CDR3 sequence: CASSLLGDRGQAGANVLTF. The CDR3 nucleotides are TGTGCCAGCAGCTTGCTGGGGGACAGGGGGCAAGCTGGGGCCAACGTCCTGACTTTC.

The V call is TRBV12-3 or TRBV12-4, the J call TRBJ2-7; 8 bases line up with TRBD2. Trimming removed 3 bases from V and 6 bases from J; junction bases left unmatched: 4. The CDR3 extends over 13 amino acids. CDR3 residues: CASSFAGGGEQYF. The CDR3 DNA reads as TGTGCCAGCAGTTTTGCGGGGGGAGGCGAGCAGTACTTC.

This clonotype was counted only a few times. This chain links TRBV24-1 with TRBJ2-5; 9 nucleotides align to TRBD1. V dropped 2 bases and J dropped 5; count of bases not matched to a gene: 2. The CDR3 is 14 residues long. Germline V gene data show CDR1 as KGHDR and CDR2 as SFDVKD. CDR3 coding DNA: TGTGCCACCAGTGATTGGACAGGGGCGGAGACCCAGTACTTC. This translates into CATSDWTGAETQYF.

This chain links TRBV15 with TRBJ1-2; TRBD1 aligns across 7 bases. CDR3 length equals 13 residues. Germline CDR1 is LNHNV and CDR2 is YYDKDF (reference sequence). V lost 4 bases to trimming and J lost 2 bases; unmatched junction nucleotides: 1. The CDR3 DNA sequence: TGTGCCACCAGCACGGACAGGAACTATGGCTACACCTTC. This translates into CATSTDRNYGYTF.

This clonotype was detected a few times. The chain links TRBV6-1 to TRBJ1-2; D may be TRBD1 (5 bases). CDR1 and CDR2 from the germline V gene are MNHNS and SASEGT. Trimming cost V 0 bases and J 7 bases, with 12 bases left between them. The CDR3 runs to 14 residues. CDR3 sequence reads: CASSEAGAGFGYTF. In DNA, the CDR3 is TGTGCCAGCAGTGAAGCCGGGGCAGGGTTTGGCTACACCTTC.

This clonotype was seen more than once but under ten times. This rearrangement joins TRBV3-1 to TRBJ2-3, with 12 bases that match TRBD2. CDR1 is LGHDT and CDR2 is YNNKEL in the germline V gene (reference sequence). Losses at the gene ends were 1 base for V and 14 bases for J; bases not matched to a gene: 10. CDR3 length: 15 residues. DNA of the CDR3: TGTGCCAGCAGCCAAGGACTAGCGGGAGCCAGATACGCGTATTTT. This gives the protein CASSQGLAGARYAYF.

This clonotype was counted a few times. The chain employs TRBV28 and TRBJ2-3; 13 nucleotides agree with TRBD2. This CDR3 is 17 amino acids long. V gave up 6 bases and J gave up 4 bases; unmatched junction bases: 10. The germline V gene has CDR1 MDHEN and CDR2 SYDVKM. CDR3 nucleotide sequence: TGTGCCAGCAGCCGAGGGGATACTAGCGGGAGGGCAGATACGCAGTATTTT. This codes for CASSRGDTSGRADTQYF.

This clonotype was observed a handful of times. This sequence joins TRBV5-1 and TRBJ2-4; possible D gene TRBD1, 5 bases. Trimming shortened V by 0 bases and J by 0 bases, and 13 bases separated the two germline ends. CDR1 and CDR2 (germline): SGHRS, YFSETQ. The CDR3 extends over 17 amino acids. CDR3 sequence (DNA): TGCGCCAGCAGCTTGGGATTCAGGGAAGTAGCCAAAAACATTCAGTACTTC. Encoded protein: CASSLGFREVAKNIQYF.

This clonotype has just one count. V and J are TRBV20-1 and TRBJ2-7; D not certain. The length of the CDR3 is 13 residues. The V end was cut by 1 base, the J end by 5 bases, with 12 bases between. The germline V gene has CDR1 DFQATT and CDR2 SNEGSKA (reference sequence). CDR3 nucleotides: TGCAGTGCTAGAGGGCTGCTAGACCACGAGCAGTACTTC. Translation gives CSARGLLDHEQYF.

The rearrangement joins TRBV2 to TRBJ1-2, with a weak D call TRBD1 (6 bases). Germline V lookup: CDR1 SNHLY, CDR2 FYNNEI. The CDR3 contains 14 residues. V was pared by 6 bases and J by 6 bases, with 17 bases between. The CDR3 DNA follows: TGTGCCAGCAGGGAACAGGGCCCTACCCATGGCTACACCTTC. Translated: CASREQGPTHGYTF.